The 19 T cell receptor beta chains in this list originate from one sample, sequenced in a study of blood T cell repertoires in COVID-19. Clones were sequenced by immunoSEQ multiplex PCR, and TCRdb holds only the in-frame ones, with some missing. The sample carries roughly 250,000 clones, about 82% recorded once. Sequenced sample: PBMCs or T cells enriched from blood (not recorded which). The receptors were sampled from a woman between 50 and 59 years old who had recovered from COVID-19.

The chain is built from TRBV24-1 and TRBJ2-3, with D perhaps TRBD2 (6 bases). V lost 9 bases, J lost 2 bases, and 11 bases lay in between. This CDR3 comprises 13 residues. From germline, CDR1 is KGHDR and CDR2 SFDVKD. This chain's CDR3 is CATSAGFTDTQYF. DNA for the CDR3: TGTGCCACCTCCGCGGGATTCACAGATACGCAGTATTTT.

V gene TRBV7-9 combines with J gene TRBJ1-2, with D possibly TRBD1 on 5 matching bases. Trimming took 4 bases from V and 0 from J, leaving 12 bases between them. CDR3 length: 15 residues. Per germline, CDR1 SEHNR and CDR2 FQNEAQ (reference sequence). In nucleotides, the CDR3 is TGTGCCAGCAGCTCCCCAGGGAATCCTAACTATGGCTACACCTTC. It codes for CASSSPGNPNYGYTF.

V gene TRBV7-9 combines with J gene TRBJ1-1, with D perhaps TRBD1 (6 bases). Germline CDR1 and CDR2: SEHNR and FQNEAQ (reference sequence). This CDR3 is built from 14 residues. V lost 5 bases and J 7 bases, leaving 17 bases between the germline ends. CDR3: CASSPPRTVDEAFF. CDR3 coding DNA: TGTGCCAGCAGCCCCCCCAGGACAGTCGATGAAGCTTTCTTT.

This chain joins TRBV11-3 and TRBJ1-6, with D hard to call. Looked up from germline, CDR1 is SGHNT and CDR2 is YENEEA. This CDR3 is 16 amino acids long. V lost 5 bases and J lost 2, with 13 bases in between. The CDR3 DNA sequence: TGTGCCAGCAGCCCATGGGGAGCGGCCTATAATTCACCCCTCCACTTT. Its translation is CASSPWGAAYNSPLHF.

J is TRBJ1-3 and V is TRBV15; 7 nucleotides align to TRBD1. CDR1 and CDR2 (germline): LNHNV, YYDKDF (reference sequence). After removal of 0 bases from V and 0 bases from J, the junction contained 8 bases not matched to a gene. This CDR3 has 18 amino acids. This CDR3 is CATSRDRWTGSSGNTIYF. CDR3 nucleotide sequence: TGTGCCACCAGCAGAGATAGATGGACAGGAAGCTCTGGAAACACCATATATTTT.

The gene calls are TRBV9 and TRBJ2-5, with TRBD2 identical over 9 bases. This CDR3 has 17 residues. Germline CDR1 reads SGDLS; CDR2 reads YYNGEE. The V and J ends lost 0 bases and 1 base, in that order; junction bases with no gene match: 7. As DNA, the CDR3 is TGTGCCAGCAGCGTAGGCCGCGGGGGGGCCAGCCAAGAGACCCAGTACTTC. Its protein product is CASSVGRGGASQETQYF.

The chain combines TRBV7-2 with TRBJ2-7; TRBD2 matches at 10 bases. J gave up 1 base and V 1 base, and 1 base lay outside the gene matches. This CDR3 is built from 15 residues. Germline lookup yields CDR1 SGHTA and CDR2 FQGNSA. This CDR3 reads CASSLGTSGSYEQYF. CDR3 in DNA: TGTGCCAGCAGCTTAGGGACTAGCGGATCCTACGAGCAGTACTTC.

V is TRBV19 and J is TRBJ1-2; D is uncertain. The length of the CDR3 is 11 residues. Germline CDR1 reads LNHDA; CDR2 reads SQIVND (reference sequence). V lost 3 bases, J lost 4 bases, and 3 bases lay in between. CDR3 nucleotide sequence: TGTGCCAGTAGTATCGGCTATGGCTACACCTTC. The encoded protein is CASSIGYGYTF.

The rearrangement links TRBV28 to TRBJ2-7; TRBD1 matches 11 bases. There are 15 residues in the CDR3. Trimming at V came to 6 bases and at J to 3 bases, leaving 7 bases not matched to a gene. In germline, CDR1 is MDHEN, CDR2 SYDVKM. CDR3 nucleotide sequence: TGTGCCAGCAGATCGACCGGGACAGGGGGCTACGAGCAGTACTTC. Translated, it gives CASRSTGTGGYEQYF.

The genes are TRBV27 and TRBJ2-6; no definite D call. V lost 6 bases to trimming and J lost 0 bases, with 6 bases between them. Germline loops: CDR1 MNHEY, CDR2 SMNVEV (reference sequence). The CDR3 has 14 residues. This CDR3 reads CASSFLSGANVLTF. CDR3 sequence (DNA): TGTGCCAGCAGCTTTCTCTCTGGGGCCAACGTCCTGACTTTC.

This chain joins TRBV9 and TRBJ2-1, with a possible D match to TRBD1 (8 bases). The CDR3 spans 12 residues. The germline CDR1 and CDR2 sequences are SGDLS and YYNGEE. With 8 bases removed from V and 7 bases from J, the gap between germline ends came to 13 bases. The chain's CDR3 is CASGQGGNEQFF. The CDR3 DNA is TGTGCCAGTGGACAGGGAGGGAATGAGCAGTTCTTC. The complete variable domain, with remaining parts taken from reference TRBV9 and TRBJ2-1, reads DSGVTQTPKHLITATGQRVTLRCSPRSGDLSVYWYQQSLDQGLQFLIQYYNGEERAKGNILERFSAQQFPDLHSELNLSSLELGDSALYFCASGQGGNEQFFGPGTRLTVL.

V usage is TRBV19 and J usage is TRBJ2-7; D might be TRBD1 (6 bases). Germline assignment: CDR1 LNHDA and CDR2 SQIVND (reference sequence). Trimming left V 5 bases short and J 0 bases short, with 20 bases between. CDR3 length equals 17 residues. The chain's CDR3 is CASSPWDIPTPSYEQYF. DNA of the CDR3: TGTGCCAGTAGTCCCTGGGACATTCCTACCCCCTCCTACGAGCAGTACTTC.

The rearrangement links TRBV3-1 (or the pseudogene TRBV3-2) to TRBJ1-1, with D uncertain. V lost 4 bases and J 2 bases, leaving 11 bases between the germline ends. This CDR3 contains 14 residues. The germline V gene encodes CDR1 LGHDT and CDR2 YNNKEL (reference sequence). CDR3 bases: TGTGCCAGCAGCCGAGGGATGGAAAACACTGAAGCTTTCTTT. This encodes CASSRGMENTEAFF.

J is TRBJ1-1 and V is TRBV6-5; a possible D gene is TRBD1 (6 bases). This CDR3 contains 16 residues. The germline V gene has CDR1 MNHEY and CDR2 SVGAGI. V was cut by 4 bases and J by 0 bases, with 15 bases left in between. The CDR3 reads CASSSTWGGMNTEAFF. Here the CDR3 DNA reads TGTGCCAGCAGTTCCACCTGGGGGGGCATGAACACTGAAGCTTTCTTT.

The V call is TRBV28, the J call TRBJ1-3, with unresolved D. Germline-derived CDR1 and CDR2 are MDHEN and SYDVKM. This CDR3 spans 15 amino acids. V lost 6 bases and J 0 bases, leaving 12 bases between the germline ends. In DNA, the CDR3 is TGTGCCAGCAGCTACGACATAAGCTCTGGAAACACCATATATTTT. Protein product: CASSYDISSGNTIYF.

This chain connects TRBV19 to TRBJ1-4; TRBD1 might be the D (6 bases). From germline, CDR1 is LNHDA and CDR2 SQIVND (reference sequence). The CDR3 is 15 residues long. Deletions cut 8 bases from V and 3 bases from J, with 16 bases between. As DNA, the CDR3 is TGTGCCAGTTCAGGAACCGGGACATCTAATGAAAAACTGTTTTTT. It specifies CASSGTGTSNEKLFF.

The chain is built from TRBV7-3 and TRBJ2-7; 8 bases agree with TRBD1. The CDR3 is made up of 13 amino acids. Unmatched junction bases numbered 5, after V lost 5 bases and J lost 5 bases. Germline lookup yields CDR1 SGHTA and CDR2 FQGTGA. The DNA of the CDR3 is TGTGCCAGCAGCCGTTCAGGGGGCGACGAGCAGTACTTC. Translating it yields CASSRSGGDEQYF.

This clone came up once. The chain uses TRBV7-2 and TRBJ2-5; 7 positions match TRBD1. In germline, CDR1 is SGHTA, CDR2 FQGNSA. This CDR3 region has 16 residues. J was trimmed by 0 bases and V by 5 bases; bases with no gene match: 9. CDR3 in amino acids: CASSRRTGSYQETQYF. CDR3 DNA: TGTGCCAGCAGCCGTCGGACAGGCAGTTACCAAGAGACCCAGTACTTC.

This clone was recorded many times. This chain joins TRBV28 and TRBJ2-2; 11 bases line up with TRBD2. The CDR3 runs 15 residues. V was pared by 7 bases and J by 6 bases, with 7 bases of the junction left unmatched. Per germline, CDR1 MDHEN and CDR2 SYDVKM. CDR3 nucleotide sequence: TGTGCCAGCAAAACACTAGCGGGAGAGTCCGGGGAGCTGTTTTTT. Its translation is CASKTLAGESGELFF.